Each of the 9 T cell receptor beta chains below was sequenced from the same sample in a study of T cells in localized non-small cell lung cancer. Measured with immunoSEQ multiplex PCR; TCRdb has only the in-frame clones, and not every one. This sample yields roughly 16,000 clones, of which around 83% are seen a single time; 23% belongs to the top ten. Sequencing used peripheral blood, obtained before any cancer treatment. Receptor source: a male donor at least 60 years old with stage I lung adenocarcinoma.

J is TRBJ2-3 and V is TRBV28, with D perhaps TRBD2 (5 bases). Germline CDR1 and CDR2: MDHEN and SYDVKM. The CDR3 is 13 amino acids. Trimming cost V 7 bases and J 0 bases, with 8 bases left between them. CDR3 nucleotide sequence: TGTGCCAGCATACGGGATAGCACAGATACGCAGTATTTT. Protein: CASIRDSTDTQYF.

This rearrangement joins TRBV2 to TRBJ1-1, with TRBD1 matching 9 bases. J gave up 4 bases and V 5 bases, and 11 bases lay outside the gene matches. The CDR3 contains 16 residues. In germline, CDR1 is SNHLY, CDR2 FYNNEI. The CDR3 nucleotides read TGTGCCAGCAGTTGGTCTACAGGGGGCAGAATCACTGAAGCTTTCTTT. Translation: CASSWSTGGRITEAFF.

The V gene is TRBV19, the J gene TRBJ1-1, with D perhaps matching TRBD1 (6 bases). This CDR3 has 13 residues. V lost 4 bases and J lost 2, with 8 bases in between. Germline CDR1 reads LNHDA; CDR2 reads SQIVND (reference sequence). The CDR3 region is CASSRTANTEAFF. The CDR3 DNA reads TGTGCCAGTAGTAGGACAGCCAACACTGAAGCTTTCTTT.

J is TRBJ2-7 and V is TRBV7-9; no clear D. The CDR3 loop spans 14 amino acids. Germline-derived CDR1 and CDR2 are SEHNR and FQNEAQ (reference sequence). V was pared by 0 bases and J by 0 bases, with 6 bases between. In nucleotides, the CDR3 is TGTGCCAGCAGCTTAGCAGAGAGCTCCTACGAGCAGTACTTC. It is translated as CASSLAESSYEQYF.

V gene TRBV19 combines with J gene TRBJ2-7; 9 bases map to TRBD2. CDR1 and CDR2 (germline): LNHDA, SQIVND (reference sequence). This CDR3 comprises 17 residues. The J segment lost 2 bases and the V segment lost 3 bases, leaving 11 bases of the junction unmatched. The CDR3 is CASSIGLAGAGTYEQYF. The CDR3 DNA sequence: TGTGCCAGTAGTATCGGGTTAGCGGGAGCGGGAACCTACGAGCAGTACTTC. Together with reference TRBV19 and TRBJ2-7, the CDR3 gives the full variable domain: DGGITQSPKYLFRKEGQNVTLSCEQNLNHDAMYWYRQDPGQGLRLIYYSQIVNDFQKGDIAEGYSVSREKKESFPLTVTSAQKNPTAFYLCASSIGLAGAGTYEQYFGPGTRLTVT.

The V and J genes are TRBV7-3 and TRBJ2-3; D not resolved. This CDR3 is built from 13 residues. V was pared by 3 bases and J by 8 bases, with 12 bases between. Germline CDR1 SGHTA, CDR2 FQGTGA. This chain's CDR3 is CASSFSPEGTQYF. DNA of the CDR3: TGTGCCAGCAGCTTCTCCCCGGAAGGTACGCAGTATTTT.

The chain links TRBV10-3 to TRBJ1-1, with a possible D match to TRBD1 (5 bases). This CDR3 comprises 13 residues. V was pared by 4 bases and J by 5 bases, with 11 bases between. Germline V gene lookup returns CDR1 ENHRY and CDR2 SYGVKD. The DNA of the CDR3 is TGTGCCATCAGTGGGGGCAGGGAAACTGAAGCTTTCTTT. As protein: CAISGGRETEAFF.

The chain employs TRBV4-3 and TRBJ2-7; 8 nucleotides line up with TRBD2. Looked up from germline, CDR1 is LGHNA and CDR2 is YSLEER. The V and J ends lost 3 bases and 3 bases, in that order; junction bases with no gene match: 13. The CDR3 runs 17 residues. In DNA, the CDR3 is TGCGCCAGCAGCCAGTATACTAGCGGCACCGATAGCTACGAGCAGTACTTC. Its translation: CASSQYTSGTDSYEQYF.

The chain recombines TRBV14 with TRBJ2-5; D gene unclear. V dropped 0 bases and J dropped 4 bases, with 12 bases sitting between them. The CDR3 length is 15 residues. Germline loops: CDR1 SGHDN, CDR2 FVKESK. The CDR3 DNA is TGTGCCAGCAGCCAAGATCGGAGACGGCGAGAGACCCAGTACTTC. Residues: CASSQDRRRRETQYF.